The clone carrying this TCR beta chain is medium-sized by share. In the original processing: Using the CDR3 differences seen across clinicopathological groups, the authors built a distant-metastasis classifier for papillary thyroid cancer, which was meant to discriminate distant-metastatic patients. TCRdb re-called the PCR reads with MiXCR. These V and J calls derive from TCRdb rather than the authors' analysis. The repertoire holds tens of thousands of clones, with approximately 22% as singletons. This specimen belongs to a study of metastatic and nonmetastatic thyroid tumors. Study at large: Comparison of repertoires was carried out across blood and tumor or nodule tissue from malignant and benign thyroid patients.

The germline CDR1 and CDR2 sequences are MNHEY and SVGAGI. V lost 0 bases to trimming and J lost 3 bases, with 12 bases between them. CDR3 length equals 15 residues. Treatment of any kind had been given to no patient before thyroid surgery. The sequencing sample was made of adjacent normal tissue. The chain employs TRBV6-5 and TRBJ2-7; a possible D gene is TRBD1 (6 bases). The origin of this receptor is a female donor with papillary thyroid cancer or a benign thyroid nodule (not recorded which). Some clones in this sample may be carry-over from other donors' samples. The CDR3 here is CASSYSSRTVYEQYF. The DNA for the CDR3 is TGTGCCAGCAGTTACTCTTCCCGGACAGTCTACGAGCAGTACTTC.